This TCR beta chain stems from a study of blood T cell repertoires in COVID-19. Study-wide background: The samples span acute and convalescent COVID-19 from the United States, Italy and Spain. From T cells, B-cell-depleted T cells, or PBMCs came the material, which was cDNA or gDNA.

Trimming removed 4 bases from V and 2 bases from J; junction bases left unmatched: 8. The length of the CDR3 is 17 residues. The V gene's germline CDR1 is SGHRS and CDR2 YFSETQ. TCRdb's copy holds only in-frame clones and misses some; the assay was immunoSEQ multiplex PCR. The data show 150,000 to 200,000 clones, approximately 92% seen once. Seattle researchers signed up patients amid active infection and tracked them longitudinally. The rearrangement uses TRBV5-1 and TRBJ1-5; 11 nucleotides align to TRBD1. The TCR originated in a man aged 30 to 45 with COVID-19, enrolled during active disease. The sequenced sample consisted of peripheral blood. The CDR3 DNA follows: TGCGCCAGCAGCCGGGGGACAGGGGGAGAAGGCAATCAGCCCCAGCATTTT. Protein product: CASSRGTGGEGNQPQHF. The entire variable domain, with the rest obtained from reference TRBV5-1 and TRBJ1-5, is as follows: KAGVTQTPRYLIKTRGQQVTLSCSPISGHRSVSWYQQTPGQGLQFLFEYFSETQRNKGNFPGRFSGRQFSNSRSEMNVSTLELGDSALYLCASSRGTGGEGNQPQHFGDGTRLSIL.